The 32 T cell receptor beta chains given below trace back to one sample, sequenced in a study of early T cells in non-severe SARS-CoV-2 infection. TCRdb re-called the 5' RACE reads through MiXCR, storing one row per CDR3 protein. This table has approximately 48,000 distinct CDR3 sequences, about 9.3% appearing once. Material for sequencing was whole blood. The source of these receptors is an adult who was a healthcare worker with PCR-confirmed SARS-CoV-2 infection or an uninfected control (not recorded which).

This clonotype was seen at least ten times. The rearrangement uses TRBV4-3 and TRBJ1-6, with TRBD1 matching over 8 bases. The germline V gene has CDR1 LGHNA and CDR2 YSLEER. This CDR3 spans 16 amino acids. V lost 2 bases, J lost 6 bases, and 6 bases stayed unmatched. CDR3 nucleotides: TGCGCCAGCAGCCAATACCTGGGACAGGCTAATTCACCCCTCCACTTT. It codes for CASSQYLGQANSPLHF.

In its sample, this clonotype was seen many times. The V gene is TRBV7-2, the J gene TRBJ2-1, with 10 bases aligning to TRBD2. V lost 8 bases and J lost 2; bases outside the gene matches: 3. CDR1 and CDR2 (germline): SGHTA, FQGNSA. This CDR3 contains 14 residues. The CDR3 loop is CASLAGAAYNEQFF. The CDR3 bases are TGTGCCAGCCTAGCGGGAGCAGCCTACAATGAGCAGTTCTTC.

Ten or more counts support this clonotype. The chain employs TRBV28 and TRBJ1-2; no reliable D call. Deletions cut 3 bases from V and 4 bases from J, with 9 bases between. From germline, CDR1 is MDHEN and CDR2 SYDVKM. CDR3 length: 13 residues. The CDR3 region is CASSFLRVYGYTF. The CDR3 nucleotides read TGTGCCAGCAGTTTTCTTAGGGTCTATGGCTACACCTTC.

DNA for the CDR3: TGCAGCGTAGGAGGACTAGCGGGATTAACAGATACGCAGTATTTT. Residues: CSVGGLAGLTDTQYF. The chain carries TRBV29-1 and TRBJ2-3; 12 positions agree with TRBD2. V was clipped by 6 bases and J by 3 bases; unmatched bases: 7. The CDR3 has 15 amino acids. Germline CDR1 reads SQVTM; CDR2 reads ANQGSEA.

This clonotype was recorded at least ten times. V is TRBV3-1 and J is TRBJ2-1; tentatively, D is TRBD2 (6 bases). CDR1 is LGHDT and CDR2 is YNNKEL in the germline V gene (reference sequence). V lost 6 bases and J lost 0, with 24 bases in between. The CDR3 covers 19 residues. CDR3 in amino acids: CASRPSERAPISSYNEQFF. In DNA, the CDR3 is TGTGCCAGCAGACCCAGCGAGCGGGCACCAATCTCCTCCTACAATGAGCAGTTCTTC.

Many counts were recorded for this clonotype. This sequence joins TRBV7-9 and TRBJ2-2; TRBD1 matches at 7 bases. From germline, CDR1 is SEHNR and CDR2 FQNEAQ (reference sequence). Trimming took 5 bases from V and 6 from J; bases not matched to a gene: 9. The CDR3 covers 15 residues. The CDR3 here is CASSEKRGQAGELFF. In DNA form, the CDR3 reads TGTGCCAGCAGCGAAAAAAGGGGGCAGGCCGGGGAGCTGTTTTTT. The complete variable domain, with remaining parts taken from reference TRBV7-9 and TRBJ2-2, reads DTGVSQNPRHKITKRGQNVTFRCDPISEHNRLYWYRQTLGQGPEFLTYFQNEAQLEKSRLLSDRFSAERPKGSFSTLEIQRTEQGDSAMYLCASSEKRGQAGELFFGEGSRLTVL.

This clonotype was seen a few times. This CDR3 reads CASSLDRVTSGNTIYF. The CDR3 DNA sequence: TGCGCCAGCAGCTTGGACAGGGTAACCTCTGGAAACACCATATATTTT. V gene TRBV5-1 combines with J gene TRBJ1-3; D might be TRBD1 (6 bases). The V end lost 0 bases, the J end lost 0 bases, and 10 bases lay between the germline ends. Germline values: CDR1 SGHRS, CDR2 YFSETQ. The CDR3 extends over 16 amino acids.

This clonotype was observed many times. J is TRBJ1-5 and V is TRBV2; no clear D gene. There are 13 residues in the CDR3. The germline CDR1 and CDR2 sequences are SNHLY and FYNNEI. Trimming removed 3 bases at V and 9 bases at J, with 12 bases between. As DNA, the CDR3 is TGTGCCAGCAGTGAGCTGGGCCTGGGGCCCCAGCATTTT. It encodes CASSELGLGPQHF.

In this sample, this clonotype turned up a few times. This rearrangement joins TRBV12-3 or TRBV12-4 to TRBJ2-2; D remains unclear. CDR3 size: 12 residues. Trimming took 5 bases from V and 8 from J, leaving 9 bases between them. The CDR3 nucleotides read TGTGCCAGCAGTGTGATCGGGGGGGAGCTGTTTTTT. Its protein product is CASSVIGGELFF.

This clonotype was seen many times. The rearrangement uses TRBV7-3 and TRBJ1-1, with 10 bases aligning to TRBD1. This CDR3 is built from 14 residues. V trimming: 3 bases; J trimming: 2 bases; junction bases outside the gene matches: 0. Per germline, CDR1 SGHTA and CDR2 FQGTGA. The CDR3 here is CASSLTGGNTEAFF. In DNA form, the CDR3 reads TGTGCCAGCAGCTTGACAGGGGGCAACACTGAAGCTTTCTTT.

At least ten counts were recorded for this clonotype. The V call is TRBV20-1, the J call TRBJ2-7; D perhaps matches TRBD2 (6 bases). This CDR3 has 12 residues. The germline V and J ends were trimmed by 6 bases and 7 bases, with 16 bases remaining between them. Per germline, CDR1 DFQATT and CDR2 SNEGSKA (reference sequence). The CDR3 is CSAPEGVREQYF. The CDR3 DNA is TGCAGTGCCCCGGAGGGCGTTCGGGAGCAGTACTTC.

The J gene is TRBJ2-7, the V gene TRBV7-2, with 9 bases fitting TRBD2. V was clipped by 5 bases and J by 1 base; unmatched bases: 15. This CDR3 spans 18 amino acids. Germline V gives CDR1 SGHTA, CDR2 FQGNSA. The CDR3 here is CASSPASGTTRLSYEQYF. DNA of the CDR3: TGTGCCAGCAGCCCAGCTAGCGGGACGACCCGCCTATCCTACGAGCAGTACTTC.

This clonotype was seen ten or more times. The V gene is TRBV4-2, the J gene TRBJ2-6; D might be TRBD1 (5 bases). The CDR3 spans 21 residues. The V end lost 1 base, the J end lost 0 bases, and 22 bases lay between the germline ends. Germline-derived CDR1 and CDR2 are LGHNA and YNFKEQ. For the CDR3, the DNA is TGTGCCAGCAGCCAAGTACAAGGGGCCCAGGGTTTTGGCTCTGGGGCCAACGTCCTGACTTTC. Encoded protein: CASSQVQGAQGFGSGANVLTF.

This clonotype was detected only a few times. This chain uses TRBV27 with TRBJ2-1; D remains unclear. Germline V gene lookup returns CDR1 MNHEY and CDR2 SMNVEV (reference sequence). Trimming took off 4 bases at V and 4 bases at J, with 11 bases between the two ends. The CDR3 length is 14 residues. This CDR3 is CASSSLYGYNEQFF. CDR3 coding DNA: TGTGCCAGCAGTTCTCTATACGGATACAATGAGCAGTTCTTC.

This clonotype was recorded at least ten times. The rearrangement joins TRBV29-1 to TRBJ1-1; D unresolved. V lost 3 bases and J 4 bases, leaving 3 bases between the germline ends. Germline loops: CDR1 SQVTM, CDR2 ANQGSEA. The CDR3 totals 10 residues. The CDR3 nucleotides read TGCAGCGTTGAGGGCACTGAAGCTTTCTTT. This sequence encodes CSVEGTEAFF.

The chain carries TRBV20-1 and TRBJ1-3, with D maybe TRBD1 (5 bases). The CDR3 has 14 residues. Germline V gene lookup returns CDR1 DFQATT and CDR2 SNEGSKA (reference sequence). Between the trimmed V and J ends, which lost 5 bases and 3 bases, there was a span of 14 bases. The CDR3, as DNA: TGCAGTGCTCGAGCGGGGGGTTTTGGAAACACCATATATTTT. Encoded protein: CSARAGGFGNTIYF.

This clonotype showed up just a few times. The genes are TRBV10-3 and TRBJ2-7; the match to TRBD1 covers 9 bases. After removal of 2 bases from V and 6 bases from J, the junction contained 5 bases not matched to a gene. CDR1 is ENHRY, CDR2 SYGVKD, per germline. CDR3 length equals 14 residues. The CDR3 loop reads CAISERQGVGEQYF. CDR3 coding DNA: TGTGCCATCAGTGAGAGACAGGGGGTAGGCGAGCAGTACTTC.

The sample holds many counts of this clonotype. The CDR3 protein is CATSRDETGDRGLAKNIQYF. The CDR3 DNA follows: TGTGCCACCAGCAGAGATGAGACTGGGGACAGGGGGTTAGCCAAAAACATTCAGTACTTC. The rearrangement joins TRBV15 to TRBJ2-4, with 11 bases matching TRBD1. The ends lost 0 bases at V and 0 bases at J; junction bases unmatched: 10. Germline CDR1 is LNHNV and CDR2 is YYDKDF (reference sequence). The CDR3 runs 20 residues.

V usage is TRBV5-1 and J usage is TRBJ1-1; D is ambiguous. Trimming shortened V by 4 bases and J by 0 bases, and 25 bases separated the two germline ends. Germline CDR1 reads SGHRS; CDR2 reads YFSETQ. This CDR3 is built from 19 residues. The CDR3 reads CASSRRSDRPLPMNTEAFF. The DNA for the CDR3 is TGCGCCAGCAGCAGACGGTCCGACCGTCCTCTCCCGATGAACACTGAAGCTTTCTTT.

Many counts were recorded for this clonotype. The rearrangement uses TRBV7-2 and TRBJ2-3; D call uncertain. V gave up 3 bases and J gave up 7 bases, with 5 bases separating them. This CDR3 has 11 residues. Germline CDR1 and CDR2: SGHTA and FQGNSA. The CDR3 spells CASSFSYTQYF. In DNA, the CDR3 is TGTGCCAGCAGCTTTAGTTATACGCAGTATTTT. The full variable domain, completed using reference TRBV7-2 and TRBJ2-3, is GAGVSQSPSNKVTEKGKDVELRCDPISGHTALYWYRQSLGQGLEFLIYFQGNSAPDKSGLPSDRFSAERTGGSVSTLTIQRTQQEDSAVYLCASSFSYTQYFGPGTRLTVL.

This clonotype was seen a few times. The chain has TRBV20-1 and TRBJ1-5, with D unclear. The length of the CDR3 is 15 residues. V gave up 0 bases and J gave up 9 bases, with 18 bases separating them. The germline V gene has CDR1 DFQATT and CDR2 SNEGSKA (reference sequence). The CDR3 DNA sequence: TGCAGTGCTAGAGATCCTACAGCGGGGAATACGCCCCAGCATTTT. This sequence encodes CSARDPTAGNTPQHF.

This clonotype was seen repeatedly, ten times or more. This chain joins TRBV6-6 and TRBJ2-1; 8 nucleotides agree with TRBD1. The CDR3 loop spans 14 amino acids. Germline CDR1 MNHNY, CDR2 SVGAGI (reference sequence). The J segment lost 6 bases and the V segment lost 7 bases, leaving 8 bases of the junction unmatched. In DNA, the CDR3 is TGTGCCAGCAACCAACCGGGACAGGTCAATGAGCAGTTCTTC. Its protein is CASNQPGQVNEQFF.

This clonotype occurred many times. The chain employs TRBV6-5 and TRBJ1-1, with TRBD1 as a possible D gene (6 bases). This CDR3 is 13 amino acids long. Germline assignment: CDR1 MNHEY and CDR2 SVGAGI. Trimming pared 6 bases from V and 5 bases from J, leaving 13 bases between. CDR3 in DNA: TGTGCCAGCAGAACAGGGCCTAGTACTGAAGCTTTCTTT. Amino acids: CASRTGPSTEAFF.

V gene TRBV30 combines with J gene TRBJ2-3, with 7 bases aligning to TRBD2. The CDR3 is 13 amino acids. With 3 bases clipped from V and 6 bases from J, the junction kept 6 bases outside the gene matches. Germline-derived CDR1 and CDR2 are GTSNPN and SVGIG (reference sequence). CDR3 sequence (DNA): TGTGCCTGGAGCCCCGGGACTACCGATACGCAGTATTTT. As protein: CAWSPGTTDTQYF. The whole variable domain, filled in from reference TRBV30 and TRBJ2-3, reads SQTIHQWPATLVQPVGSPLSLECTVEGTSNPNLYWYRQAAGRGLQLLFYSVGIGQISSEVPQNLSASRPQDRQFILSSKKLLLSDSGFYLCAWSPGTTDTQYFGPGTRLTVL.

This clonotype was picked up many times. This sequence joins TRBV15 and TRBJ2-7; D remains unclear. The CDR3 consists of 13 residues. The germline gives CDR1 LNHNV, CDR2 YYDKDF (reference sequence). Between the trimmed V and J ends, which lost 0 bases and 6 bases, there was a span of 9 bases. The CDR3 spells CATSRDHSSEQYF. CDR3 coding DNA: TGTGCCACCAGCAGAGATCACAGCTCCGAGCAGTACTTC.

This clonotype has ten or more counts. For the CDR3, the DNA is TGTGCCAGCAGCCCTAGCGGGCCCAACACCGGGGAGCTGTTTTTT. This encodes CASSPSGPNTGELFF. The chain recombines TRBV7-9 with TRBJ2-2; 8 bases agree with TRBD2. V lost 5 bases to trimming and J lost 2 bases; unmatched junction nucleotides: 4. This CDR3 is 15 amino acids long. Per the germline V gene, CDR1 is SEHNR and CDR2 is FQNEAQ (reference sequence).

This clonotype was detected ten times or more. In nucleotides, the CDR3 is TGCGCCAGCAGCCAAGAAGTGAGGGTTACTGAAGCTTTCTTT. Its protein product is CASSQEVRVTEAFF. This chain joins TRBV4-3 and TRBJ1-1; no reliable D call. Deletions cut 0 bases from V and 5 bases from J, with 10 bases between. CDR1 and CDR2 from the germline V gene are LGHNA and YSLEER. The CDR3 is 14 amino acids.

Ten or more counts support this clonotype. The chain carries TRBV7-2 and TRBJ2-1; D may be TRBD2 (5 bases). Trimming pared 1 base from V and 2 bases from J, leaving 9 bases between. The CDR3 length is 15 residues. Germline CDR1 SGHTA, CDR2 FQGNSA. The CDR3 protein is CASSLERIAYNEQFF. Written as DNA, the CDR3 is TGTGCCAGCAGCTTAGAGCGGATAGCCTACAATGAGCAGTTCTTC.

By share of the sample, this clonotype is medium-sized. The V call is TRBV20-1, the J call TRBJ2-7, with D perhaps TRBD2 (5 bases). From germline, CDR1 is DFQATT and CDR2 SNEGSKA (reference sequence). The V end lost 3 bases, the J end lost 0 bases, and 9 bases lay between the germline ends. The CDR3 runs 13 residues. The CDR3 here is CSARDGNSYEQYF. DNA for the CDR3: TGCAGTGCTAGGGACGGGAACTCCTACGAGCAGTACTTC.

This clonotype was observed many times. This chain connects TRBV28 to TRBJ2-6; D not certain. This CDR3 has 15 residues. Deletions cut 7 bases from V and 2 bases from J, with 12 bases between. Germline-derived CDR1 and CDR2 are MDHEN and SYDVKM. Written as DNA, the CDR3 is TGTGCCAGCATGAGATCGTCGCCTGGGGCCAACGTCCTGACTTTC. Residues: CASMRSSPGANVLTF.

This clonotype was observed many times. This chain joins TRBV10-2 and TRBJ2-1, with unresolved D. This CDR3 region has 14 residues. The V and J ends lost 10 bases and 4 bases respectively, with 17 bases between them. Germline assignment: CDR1 WSHSY and CDR2 SAAADI. CDR3 protein: CATVPSVGYNEQFF. In DNA, the CDR3 is TGCGCCACGGTCCCCTCGGTGGGTTACAATGAGCAGTTCTTC.

There are many counts of this clonotype. The CDR3 bases are TGTGCCAGCAGCTTAGTGGGACTAGCGGGGTACAATGAGCAGTTCTTC. Encoded protein: CASSLVGLAGYNEQFF. The J gene is TRBJ2-1, the V gene TRBV7-8; 13 nucleotides align to TRBD2. The CDR3 spans 16 residues. Germline CDR1 reads SGHVS; CDR2 reads FQNEAQ. V shed 1 base and J 4 bases; nucleotides not matched to a gene: 1.